Each of the 14 T cell receptor beta chains below was sequenced from the same sample in a study of Graves' ophthalmopathy and Graves' hyperthyroidism. The sequenced template was RNA, covering the TCR beta CDR3 region. The first-round RT-PCR employed HTBI primers together with the Qiagen OneStep RT-PCR kit. A multiplex PCR was then performed as the second round. Each CDR3 protein gets one entry after TCRdb re-called the multiplex PCR reads with MiXCR. The table shows 350,000 to 400,000 distinct CDR3 sequences, with 15% to 20% occurring only once. Sequencing used peripheral blood. Receptors were obtained from a woman between 18 and 30 years old with Graves' ophthalmopathy.

This clonotype was found many times. The chain joins TRBV15 to TRBJ2-3; D is possibly TRBD1 (6 bases). V lost 1 base, J lost 3 bases, and 14 bases lay in between. In germline, CDR1 is LNHNV, CDR2 YYDKDF (reference sequence). There are 16 residues in the CDR3. CDR3 amino acids: CATSRADSLGTDTQYF. The CDR3 region has the DNA TGTGCCACCAGCAGAGCGGACAGCCTGGGGACAGATACGCAGTATTTT.

This clonotype has only a few counts. The J gene is TRBJ2-5, the V gene TRBV27; 11 nucleotides match TRBD1. Germline loops: CDR1 MNHEY, CDR2 SMNVEV (reference sequence). Trimming at V came to 6 bases and at J to 3 bases, leaving 6 bases not matched to a gene. This CDR3 contains 15 residues. The CDR3 is CASSRPGQGEETQYF. For the CDR3, the DNA is TGTGCCAGCAGCCGCCCGGGACAGGGGGAAGAGACCCAGTACTTC.

The chain joins TRBV6-2 or TRBV6-3 to TRBJ2-5; TRBD1 matches at 9 bases. Germline V gene data show CDR1 as MNHEY and CDR2 as SVGEGT. The CDR3 totals 14 residues. V gave up 7 bases and J gave up 0 bases; unmatched junction bases: 3. CDR3 amino acids: CASTGQGYQETQYF. CDR3 DNA sequence: TGTGCCAGCACAGGACAGGGGTACCAAGAGACCCAGTACTTC.

This clonotype was counted at least ten times. The rearrangement joins TRBV2 to TRBJ2-2, with D perhaps matching TRBD1 (5 bases). Germline CDR1 and CDR2: SNHLY and FYNNEI. Between the trimmed V and J ends, which lost 7 bases and 0 bases, there was a span of 9 bases. The CDR3 is 14 amino acids. The CDR3 is CASIGVANTGELFF. The CDR3 DNA reads as TGTGCCAGCATAGGGGTTGCGAACACCGGGGAGCTGTTTTTT.

This clonotype was counted at least ten times. This chain uses TRBV6-1 with TRBJ2-2; the match to TRBD2 covers 12 bases. From germline, CDR1 is MNHNS and CDR2 SASEGT. The CDR3 has 15 residues. V gave up 6 bases and J gave up 6 bases; unmatched junction bases: 5. CDR3 amino acids: CASRSSGGAPGELFF. DNA for the CDR3: TGTGCCAGCAGATCTAGCGGGGGGGCTCCCGGGGAGCTGTTTTTT.

Ten or more counts support this clonotype. The chain combines TRBV28 with TRBJ1-2, with D possibly matching TRBD1 (6 bases). The CDR3 consists of 15 residues. CDR1 and CDR2 (germline): MDHEN, SYDVKM. The V end lost 5 bases, the J end lost 2 bases, and 15 bases lay between the germline ends. The CDR3 region is CASSATGNWNYGYTF. CDR3 nucleotide sequence: TGTGCCAGCAGTGCAACAGGGAATTGGAACTATGGCTACACCTTC.

The sample holds a few counts of this clonotype. The genes are TRBV11-2 and TRBJ2-7, with TRBD1 matching 9 bases. V gave up 5 bases and J gave up 4 bases; unmatched junction bases: 9. The CDR3 length is 15 residues. The germline gives CDR1 SGHAT, CDR2 FQNNGV. CDR3 protein: CASSTLTGGAYEQYF. In DNA, the CDR3 is TGTGCCAGCAGCACCCTTACAGGGGGCGCGTACGAGCAGTACTTC.

Ten or more counts support this clonotype. The chain is built from TRBV20-1 and TRBJ1-5; D is undetermined. The V gene's germline CDR1 is DFQATT and CDR2 SNEGSKA (reference sequence). Trimming removed 2 bases at V and 3 bases at J, with 5 bases between. The CDR3 extends over 12 amino acids. The CDR3 DNA follows: TGCAGTGCTAGAAAAGACAATCAGCCCCAGCATTTT. Translation: CSARKDNQPQHF.

The chain combines TRBV20-1 with TRBJ1-5, with no clear D. CDR3 length: 14 residues. Germline V gene sequence: CDR1 DFQATT, CDR2 SNEGSKA (reference sequence). The germline V and J ends were trimmed by 6 bases and 0 bases, with 12 bases remaining between them. The CDR3 nucleotides are TGCAGTGCAAGGGCGGGGTATAGCAATCAGCCCCAGCATTTT. This translates into CSARAGYSNQPQHF.

The chain couples TRBV12-3 or TRBV12-4 to TRBJ1-2; 9 nucleotides align to TRBD1. The CDR3 has 14 amino acids. The ends lost 8 bases at V and 2 bases at J; junction bases unmatched: 6. In DNA form, the CDR3 reads TGTGCCAGCTACAGGGGGCTAACCAACTATGGCTACACCTTC. It encodes CASYRGLTNYGYTF.

This clonotype was seen many times. The rearrangement uses TRBV12-3 or TRBV12-4 and TRBJ1-2; 9 positions match TRBD1. The CDR3 contains 15 residues. Unmatched junction bases numbered 10, after V lost 5 bases and J lost 6 bases. CDR3 region: CASSPPGQGFHGYTF. CDR3 DNA sequence: TGTGCCAGCAGTCCCCCGGGACAGGGATTCCATGGCTACACCTTC.

This clonotype came up many times. This chain joins TRBV6-2 or TRBV6-3 and TRBJ1-5; maybe TRBD1 (5 bases). Germline V gene lookup returns CDR1 MNHEY and CDR2 SVGEGT. This CDR3 has 15 residues. V shed 6 bases and J shed 2 bases, with 14 bases lying between them. CDR3 sequence: CASSQRGMGNQPQHF. In DNA form, the CDR3 reads TGTGCCAGCAGCCAACGGGGGATGGGCAATCAGCCCCAGCATTTT.

About this clonotype itself: The CDR3 ends on some other residue instead of the conserved phenylalanine or tryptophan, so this is likely a read error. The DNA is omitted, as the CDR3 cannot be located on it reliably, and the CDR3 follows TCRdb's listing. The CDR3 reads CASSALAG. The gene calls are TRBV6-2 or TRBV6-3 and TRBJ2-7; the table's D gene call, TRBD2, was not cross checked with the DNA. A total of 8 residues make up the CDR3, ends included. CDR1 and CDR2 (germline): MNHEY, SVGEGT.

Only a few counts were recorded for this clonotype. The chain uses TRBV27 and TRBJ2-2; a possible D gene is TRBD2 (6 bases). The germline V gene has CDR1 MNHEY and CDR2 SMNVEV (reference sequence). The germline V and J ends were trimmed by 2 bases and 6 bases, with 10 bases remaining between them. The length of the CDR3 is 14 residues. CDR3 nucleotide sequence: TGTGCCAGCAGTTTACGGGAGACTTCCGGGGAGCTGTTTTTT. Encoded protein: CASSLRETSGELFF.